These 10 T cell receptor beta chains were sequenced from one sample in a study of shared clonotypes between healthy human individuals (dated by TCRdb to 2020 to 2022). The method was the immunoSEQ multiplex PCR assay. The clones in this table, taken by TCRdb from immuneACCESS, are in-frame only. Not every clone is retained; where verified, under half of the shortfall comes from an unresolved V gene, and the cause of the rest is unknown. The sample yields 200,000 to 250,000 clones; 50% to 75% were counted once. The ten most abundant clones make up 11% of the sample. The sequencing input was memory CD4+ T cells sorted from blood. Taken with the paper, the label for cell subset or site translates to: CD45RA-negative fraction. These receptor sequences come from a man aged 25 to 40 in good health.

Concerning this clone: The sample contains more than one DNA sequence encoding this CDR3. The chain is built from TRBV7-6 and TRBJ2-5; D remains unclear. The V end was cut by 1 base, the J end by 5 bases, with 11 bases between. The CDR3 has 14 residues. The V gene's germline CDR1 is SGHVS and CDR2 FNYEAQ. The CDR3 bases are TGTGCCAGCAGCTTAGGACCTAACGGGGAGACCCAGTACTTC. Residues: CASSLGPNGETQYF.

This clone was picked up a small number of times. This chain links TRBV2 with TRBJ2-1; TRBD2 aligns across 10 bases. V trimming: 3 bases; J trimming: 9 bases; junction bases outside the gene matches: 8. The CDR3 runs to 15 residues. Germline CDR1 SNHLY, CDR2 FYNNEI. The CDR3 loop is CASSERTSGLGEQFF. The CDR3 bases are TGTGCCAGCAGTGAGAGGACTAGCGGCCTCGGTGAGCAGTTCTTC.

The genes are TRBV14 and TRBJ1-1; possible D gene TRBD1, 5 bases. The V gene's germline CDR1 is SGHDN and CDR2 FVKESK. This CDR3 is built from 16 residues. V was shortened by 1 base and J by 2 bases, with 14 bases between the two germline ends. In nucleotides, the CDR3 is TGTGCCAGCAGCCAAGTTGTAGGGGTGATAAACACTGAAGCTTTCTTT. This encodes CASSQVVGVINTEAFF.

The table lists this clone with a few counts. This chain connects TRBV28 to TRBJ2-7, with a weak D call TRBD2 (6 bases). V was cut by 5 bases and J by 7 bases, with 12 bases left in between. Germline CDR1 reads MDHEN; CDR2 reads SYDVKM. The CDR3 totals 12 residues. CDR3 DNA: TGTGCCAGCAGTACGACTAGATTAGAGCAGTACTTC. Amino acid sequence: CASSTTRLEQYF.

The genes are TRBV5-1 and TRBJ2-1; 12 bases are shared with TRBD2. The V and J ends lost 4 bases and 4 bases, in that order; junction bases with no gene match: 6. Germline CDR1 reads SGHRS; CDR2 reads YFSETQ. This CDR3 contains 16 residues. The CDR3 DNA is TGCGCCAGCAGCCTAGCGGGAGGGCCGGGATACAATGAGCAGTTCTTC. The encoded protein is CASSLAGGPGYNEQFF. Drawing the rest from reference TRBV5-1 and TRBJ2-1, the complete variable domain is KAGVTQTPRYLIKTRGQQVTLSCSPISGHRSVSWYQQTPGQGLQFLFEYFSETQRNKGNFPGRFSGRQFSNSRSEMNVSTLELGDSALYLCASSLAGGPGYNEQFFGPGTRLTVL.

Comments on this clone: A much larger clone lies one base from this, so it may be a read error. V and J are TRBV7-2 and TRBJ2-7; no reliable D call. The CDR3 extends over 13 amino acids. V shed 1 base and J shed 2 bases, with 6 bases lying between them. Germline V gene sequence: CDR1 SGHTA, CDR2 FQGNSA. CDR3 amino acids: CASSLGKTYEQYF. The CDR3 region has the DNA TGTGCCAGCAGCTTAGGGAAAACCTACGAGCAGTACTTC.

The chain recombines TRBV5-1 with TRBJ2-7; TRBD1 might be the D (5 bases). The CDR3 has 15 amino acids. The V end lost 4 bases, the J end lost 1 base, and 15 bases lay between the germline ends. Germline CDR1 SGHRS, CDR2 YFSETQ. The CDR3 DNA is TGCGCCAGCAGCCCCCAGGTGGGGCGTTCCTACGAGCAGTACTTC. Translation: CASSPQVGRSYEQYF.

Concerning this clone: Other DNA sequences from this sample encode an identical CDR3 as well. V is TRBV19 and J is TRBJ2-1, with D tentatively TRBD1 (6 bases). Looked up from germline, CDR1 is LNHDA and CDR2 is SQIVND (reference sequence). CDR3 length: 15 amino acids. V was trimmed by 5 bases and J by 0 bases, leaving 11 bases between them. The CDR3 loop is CASSSDRSSYNEQFF. The CDR3 DNA reads TGTGCCAGTAGTTCTGACAGGAGCTCCTACAATGAGCAGTTCTTC.

The chain joins TRBV29-1 to TRBJ2-6, with D unclear. The germline CDR1 and CDR2 sequences are SQVTM and ANQGSEA. The germline V and J ends were trimmed by 5 bases and 0 bases, with 5 bases remaining between them. The CDR3 extends over 13 amino acids. The CDR3: CSVLFSGANVLTF. The CDR3 bases are TGCAGCGTTCTGTTCTCTGGGGCCAACGTCCTGACTTTC. Full variable domain (rest looked up from reference TRBV29-1 and TRBJ2-6): SAVISQKPSRDICQRGTSLTIQCQVDSQVTMMFWYRQQPGQSLTLIATANQGSEATYESGFVIDKFPISRPNLTFSTLTVSNMSPEDSSIYLCSVLFSGANVLTFGAGSRLTVL.

This clone was observed a handful of times. This sequence joins TRBV14 and TRBJ1-3; D uncertain. Germline V CDR1 and CDR2: SGHDN, FVKESK. The CDR3 runs to 12 residues. Trimming took off 1 base at V and 4 bases at J, with 2 bases between the two ends. CDR3 bases: TGTGCCAGCAGCCAAGGAGGAAACACCATATATTTT. This codes for CASSQGGNTIYF.